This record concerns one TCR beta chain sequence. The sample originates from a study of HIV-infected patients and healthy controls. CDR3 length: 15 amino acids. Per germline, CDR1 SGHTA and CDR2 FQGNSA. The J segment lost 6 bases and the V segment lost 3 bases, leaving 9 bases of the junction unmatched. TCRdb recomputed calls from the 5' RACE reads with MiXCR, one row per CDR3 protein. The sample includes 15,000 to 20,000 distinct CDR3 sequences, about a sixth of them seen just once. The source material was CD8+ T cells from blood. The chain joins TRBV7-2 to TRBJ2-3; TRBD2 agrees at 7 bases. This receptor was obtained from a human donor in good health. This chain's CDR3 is CASSFGAGAGDTQYF. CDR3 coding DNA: TGTGCCAGCAGCTTCGGGGCGGGAGCGGGGGATACGCAGTATTTT. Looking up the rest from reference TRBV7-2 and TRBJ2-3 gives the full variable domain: GAGVSQSPSNKVTEKGKDVELRCDPISGHTALYWYRQSLGQGLEFLIYFQGNSAPDKSGLPSDRFSAERTGGSVSTLTIQRTQQEDSAVYLCASSFGAGAGDTQYFGPGTRLTVL.